This TCR beta chain was retrieved from a study of spatial heterogeneity in lung cancer. About the study: The study consistently detected more beta-chain than alpha-chain sequences.

The study's findings and limits: Tumoral mutation counts were tracked by counts of expanded intratumoral alpha and beta TCRs.

One entry per CDR3 protein, called by TCRdb with MiXCR from the 5' RACE reads. The table includes some 96,000 distinct CDR3 sequences, 3.5% to 5% detected once. There are many counts of this clonotype. Its target is not known. The time point denotes: sample taken at primary tumor resection. Samples were donated by 72 untreated early-stage non-small cell lung cancer patients. Trimming removed 3 bases at V and 7 bases at J, with 9 bases between. This CDR3 has 12 residues. Sequenced here: lung tumor tissue, sampled at surgery. The TCR comes from a male donor with early-stage non-small cell lung cancer. The chain employs TRBV12-3 or TRBV12-4 and TRBJ1-1; D is unresolved. The CDR3 DNA is TGTGCCAGCAGTTTTTGGGGTAATGAAGCTTTCTTT. It translates to CASSFWGNEAFF.